A selection of T cell receptor beta chains follows, all from one sample in a study of vaccination effects on CD4 cells after COVID-19. The antigens for these receptors are not known. Libraries were prepared by immunoSEQ multiplex PCR; TCRdb keeps only in-frame clonotypes and omits some of them. The sample lists roughly 21,000 clones; 60% to 75% were seen once. Specimen: CD4+ T cells from PBMCs cultured with HCoV-NL63 spike peptides, collected before COVID-19 vaccination. The receptors originated from a human donor who received a COVID-19 vaccine. Both conserved end residues are trimmed from each CDR3. D genes are given only for firm matches.

length: 10
D: NA
V: TRBV5-6
J: TRBJ1-2
CDR3: ASTLYLEDYT

length: 14
D: TRBD2
V: TRBV3-1/TRBV3-2
J: TRBJ2-1
CDR3: ASSQGGLAGYNEQF

length: 11
D: NA
V: TRBV12-3/TRBV12-4
J: TRBJ1-2
CDR3: ASSLRGGYGYT

length: 12
D: NA
V: TRBV2
J: TRBJ1-3
CDR3: ASSVWGSGNTIY

length: 14
D: NA
V: TRBV1
J: TRBJ2-7
CDR3: TSSQEARQGSYEQY

length: 14
D: NA
V: TRBV11-2
J: TRBJ2-6
CDR3: ASSPPGGAGANVLT

length: 12
D: NA
V: TRBV15
J: TRBJ1-1
CDR3: ATSRDRGGTEAF

length: 13
D: NA
V: TRBV19
J: TRBJ1-6
CDR3: ASSRGGDYNSPLH

length: 15
D: TRBD2
V: TRBV14
J: TRBJ2-5
CDR3: ASSHGTSGRWWETQY

length: 11
D: NA
V: TRBV7-9
J: TRBJ1-5
CDR3: ASSLGKMEVQH

length: 16
D: NA
V: TRBV9
J: TRBJ2-6
CDR3: ASSAGGTGISGANVLT

length: 10
D: NA
V: TRBV4-1
J: TRBJ2-7
CDR3: ASSRDTYEQY

length: 14
D: NA
V: TRBV5-6
J: TRBJ2-2
CDR3: ASSLGHWFNTGELF

length: 13
D: TRBD1
V: TRBV10-3
J: TRBJ1-6
CDR3: AITPRQGGNSPLH

length: 16
D: TRBD2
V: TRBV5-1
J: TRBJ2-2
CDR3: ASSTGLAGAPFPGELF

length: 11
D: NA
V: TRBV29-1
J: TRBJ1-1
CDR3: SVTQRLNTEAF

length: 13
D: TRBD2
V: TRBV7-9
J: TRBJ2-1
CDR3: ASSRQRDPLDEQF

length: 15
D: NA
V: TRBV5-1
J: TRBJ2-1
CDR3: ASSSGSSGTAYNEQF

length: 12
D: NA
V: TRBV7-9
J: TRBJ1-2
CDR3: ASSSRTTNYGYT

length: 11
D: NA
V: TRBV5-1
J: TRBJ2-7
CDR3: ASSPRPNYEQY

length: 11
D: NA
V: TRBV5-5
J: TRBJ2-5
CDR3: ASSFWTQETQY

length: 13
D: NA
V: TRBV5-4
J: TRBJ1-1
CDR3: ASSLEGGARTEAF

length: 11
D: TRBD2
V: TRBV7-3
J: TRBJ2-7
CDR3: ASSWGREYEQY

length: 11
D: NA
V: TRBV19
J: TRBJ2-1
CDR3: ASSGRGYNEQF

length: 14
D: NA
V: TRBV19
J: TRBJ1-1
CDR3: ASSVGGRKMNTEAF

length: 17
D: NA
V: TRBV21-1
J: TRBJ2-2
CDR3: ASSKDRLGGGDNTGELF

length: 10
D: NA
V: TRBV6-1
J: TRBJ2-5
CDR3: ASSQSRETQY

length: 13
D: TRBD1
V: TRBV5-4
J: TRBJ2-1
CDR3: ASSDWDRAGGEQF

length: 15
D: TRBD2
V: TRBV7-6
J: TRBJ2-7
CDR3: ASSLAGTSGSPYEQY

length: 11
D: NA
V: TRBV4-2
J: TRBJ1-1
CDR3: ASTTTRNTEAF

length: 13
D: NA
V: TRBV5-4
J: TRBJ1-2
CDR3: ASSLAGREGSGYT

length: 12
D: TRBD1
V: TRBV5-4
J: TRBJ1-4
CDR3: ASGTGATNEKLF

length: 14
D: TRBD1
V: TRBV30
J: TRBJ1-6
CDR3: AWTRDRLANNSPLH

length: 9
D: NA
V: TRBV6-5
J: TRBJ1-5
CDR3: ACGPGQPQH

length: 13
D: NA
V: TRBV4-1
J: TRBJ2-7
CDR3: ASSQDQRPIHEQY

length: 11
D: NA
V: TRBV5-1
J: TRBJ1-5
CDR3: ASSSGDGQPQH

length: 11
D: NA
V: TRBV5-6
J: TRBJ1-2
CDR3: ASRKTGVYGYT

length: 12
D: TRBD1
V: TRBV29-1
J: TRBJ1-2
CDR3: SVELRQGPYGYT

length: 12
D: TRBD1
V: TRBV19
J: TRBJ2-7
CDR3: ASMVDRGSYEQY

length: 12
D: NA
V: TRBV5-6
J: TRBJ2-3
CDR3: ASSLGQFTDTQY

length: 19
D: TRBD2
V: TRBV3-1/TRBV3-2
J: TRBJ2-2
CDR3: ASSQESSVNPSGENTGELF

length: 9
D: NA
V: TRBV29-1
J: TRBJ1-2
CDR3: SVLSSYGYT

length: 15
D: NA
V: TRBV27
J: TRBJ1-5
CDR3: ASSSTNTLIPNQPQH

length: 13
D: NA
V: TRBV2
J: TRBJ1-2
CDR3: ASSEDGGTGYGYT

length: 13
D: TRBD1
V: TRBV4-3
J: TRBJ1-4
CDR3: ASKEGAATNEKLF

length: 13
D: TRBD2
V: TRBV11-1
J: TRBJ2-5
CDR3: ASSPRRGAEETQY

length: 16
D: TRBD2
V: TRBV5-1
J: TRBJ2-7
CDR3: ASSLRMGGSRGSYEQY

length: 13
D: NA
V: TRBV7-8
J: TRBJ1-2
CDR3: ASSLSFRAGDGYT